One and the same sample provided the 14 T cell receptor beta chains below, sequenced in a study of blood T cell repertoires in COVID-19. Data came from immunoSEQ multiplex PCR; TCRdb stores just in-frame clones and leaves some out. The sample carries under 250,000 clones, under 95% recorded once. The specimen was peripheral blood. All receptors come from a man aged 30-40 years with acute or convalescent COVID-19.

The genes are TRBV24-1 and TRBJ1-4; D is possibly TRBD1 (5 bases). CDR1 and CDR2 from the germline V gene are KGHDR and SFDVKD. The CDR3 totals 15 residues. Trimming cost V 2 bases and J 6 bases, with 12 bases left between them. CDR3 in amino acids: CATSDSRDAHEKLFF. CDR3 nucleotides: TGTGCCACCAGTGATTCGCGGGACGCCCATGAAAAACTGTTTTTT.

The chain links TRBV7-8 to TRBJ2-2; D gene uncertain. The CDR3 covers 13 residues. From germline, CDR1 is SGHVS and CDR2 FQNEAQ. The ends were cut back, 5 bases at V and 6 bases at J, with 10 bases in the middle. The DNA for the CDR3 is TGTGCCAGCAGCCCCTCCAGATCCGGGGAGCTGTTTTTT. As protein: CASSPSRSGELFF.

The chain combines TRBV2 with TRBJ1-1; 9 nucleotides agree with TRBD1. Per the germline V gene, CDR1 is SNHLY and CDR2 is FYNNEI. The CDR3 is made up of 14 amino acids. The trim removed 7 bases at V and 3 bases at J, leaving 6 bases unmatched. This CDR3 is CASNIQGAYTEAFF. DNA for the CDR3: TGTGCCAGCAATATACAGGGGGCTTACACTGAAGCTTTCTTT.

The chain uses TRBV28 and TRBJ2-6; perhaps TRBD2 as D (5 bases). The CDR3 sequence is 16 residues long. V was trimmed by 1 base and J by 2 bases, leaving 9 bases between them. CDR1 and CDR2 from the germline V gene are MDHEN and SYDVKM. In nucleotides, the CDR3 is TGTGCCAGCAGTTTATATCCCGGGGCTGGGGCCAACGTCCTGACTTTC. Its protein product is CASSLYPGAGANVLTF.

The chain joins TRBV27 to TRBJ2-7, with TRBD2 matching 7 bases. V was pared by 6 bases and J by 4 bases, with 12 bases of the junction left unmatched. This CDR3 has 15 residues. Germline-derived CDR1 and CDR2 are MNHEY and SMNVEV (reference sequence). This CDR3 reads CASSYLREVGYEQYF. CDR3 coding DNA: TGTGCCAGCAGCTACCTTCGGGAGGTCGGGTACGAGCAGTACTTC.

CDR3 DNA sequence: TGTGCCAGCAGCTTATCCCTAGACAGGGGCTCCTACAATGAGCAGTTCTTC. This sequence encodes CASSLSLDRGSYNEQFF. V is TRBV13 and J is TRBJ2-1, with 8 nucleotides matching TRBD1. The CDR3 contains 17 residues. V dropped 2 bases and J dropped 0; count of bases not matched to a gene: 6. Germline assignment: CDR1 PRHDT and CDR2 FYEKMQ (reference sequence).

This rearrangement joins TRBV2 to TRBJ1-5; 7 nucleotides match TRBD1. CDR3 length: 14 amino acids. V dropped 6 bases and J dropped 1; count of bases not matched to a gene: 3. Germline V gene lookup returns CDR1 SNHLY and CDR2 FYNNEI. CDR3 amino acids: CASRSTGSNQPQHF. The CDR3 DNA sequence: TGTGCCAGCAGGTCGACAGGGAGCAATCAGCCCCAGCATTTT.

The chain joins TRBV7-8 to TRBJ2-3; no clear D gene. The germline V and J ends were trimmed by 6 bases and 6 bases, with 10 bases remaining between them. From germline, CDR1 is SGHVS and CDR2 FQNEAQ. The CDR3 covers 12 residues. CDR3 in DNA: TGTGCCAGCAGTTCCGTGAGGGATACGCAGTATTTT. Translating it yields CASSSVRDTQYF.

The genes are TRBV28 and TRBJ1-5; TRBD1 might be the D (5 bases). Trimming pared 4 bases from V and 6 bases from J, leaving 19 bases between. The germline V gene encodes CDR1 MDHEN and CDR2 SYDVKM. This CDR3 spans 16 amino acids. The CDR3 sequence: CASSSSLGAGIQPQHF. The CDR3 DNA follows: TGTGCCAGCAGTTCCTCCCTCGGGGCGGGAATTCAGCCCCAGCATTTT.

The chain links TRBV2 to TRBJ1-2; D is unresolved. The CDR3 contains 13 residues. The V gene's germline CDR1 is SNHLY and CDR2 FYNNEI. With 2 bases removed from V and 7 bases from J, the gap between germline ends came to 11 bases. The CDR3 protein is CASSERASGGYTF. The CDR3 nucleotides read TGTGCCAGCAGTGAAAGGGCCAGCGGTGGCTACACCTTC. Drawing the rest from reference TRBV2 and TRBJ1-2, the complete variable domain is EPEVTQTPSHQVTQMGQEVILRCVPISNHLYFYWYRQILGQKVEFLVSFYNNEISEKSEIFDDQFSVERPDGSNFTLKIRSTKLEDSAMYFCASSERASGGYTFGSGTRLTVV.

The rearrangement links TRBV7-2 to TRBJ2-7, with a tentative D call TRBD2 (5 bases). The CDR3 runs to 13 residues. Trimming cost V 5 bases and J 4 bases, with 12 bases left between them. CDR1 and CDR2 from the germline V gene are SGHTA and FQGNSA. CDR3 sequence reads: CASSAGIPYEQYF. The CDR3 bases are TGTGCCAGCAGCGCCGGGATTCCTTACGAGCAGTACTTC.

The rearrangement joins TRBV19 to TRBJ1-1, with D possibly being TRBD1 (6 bases). From germline, CDR1 is LNHDA and CDR2 SQIVND (reference sequence). Trimming removed 0 bases at V and 1 base at J, with 15 bases between. This CDR3 spans 17 amino acids. In DNA, the CDR3 is TGTGCCAGTAGTATAGATCCCAGGGGCAGCCGGAACACTGAAGCTTTCTTT. It specifies CASSIDPRGSRNTEAFF.

In DNA, the CDR3 is TGTGCCTCACGCCTGGGGGGTAGCAATCAGCCCCAGCATTTT. As protein: CASRLGGSNQPQHF. The rearrangement joins TRBV3-1 (or the pseudogene TRBV3-2) to TRBJ1-5, with D tentatively TRBD1 (5 bases). CDR3 length: 14 residues. V was clipped by 11 bases and J by 0 bases, with 14 bases between them. Germline V gene sequence: CDR1 LGHDT, CDR2 YNNKEL (reference sequence).

The V gene is TRBV30, the J gene TRBJ2-7; 7 nucleotides agree with TRBD2. The germline V gene has CDR1 GTSNPN and CDR2 SVGIG (reference sequence). The V gene end was trimmed by 4 bases and the J gene end by 0 bases; junction bases not matched to a gene: 9. This CDR3 is built from 15 residues. The CDR3 protein is CAWTPQRDYSYEQYF. The CDR3 bases are TGTGCCTGGACACCTCAAAGGGACTACTCCTACGAGCAGTACTTC.